This T cell receptor beta chain was profiled in a study of cytomegalovirus exposure and HLA in healthy donors. Study at large: Of about 400 genotyped donors, more than 70% clustered with self-reported Caucasian donors.

The study ran its PCR with 60 Vbeta and 13 Jbeta primers. As processed by the authors: Roughly 11 million of the roughly 80 million unique TCR beta chains counted in a later analysis were shared. Sequencing used immunoSEQ multiplex PCR; TCRdb keeps in-frame clones, though not all of them. The DNA was the basis for D and trimming; V, J and clone size are from that table. Found here are fewer than 250,000 clones, about 80% of them singletons; the top ten hold around 2%. General study results and limits: An assumption of roughly uniform sequencing depth across donors underlay the presence/absence analyses. The dataset shows that most TCR sequences were rare, while some public TCRs occurred in many donors.

The CDR3 is made up of 15 amino acids. CDR1 and CDR2 from the germline V gene are SGHTA and FQGTGA. The junction had 2 bases not matched to a gene; V was cut back by 0 bases and J by 6 bases. Details on this clone: Antigen: not known.

Sequencing was carried out using PBMCs. This clonotype originated in a man aged 18 to 29 in good health and CMV-seronegative. This chain joins TRBV7-3 and TRBJ2-1; 10 nucleotides align to TRBD2. DNA for the CDR3: TGTGCCAGCAGCTTAACTCTAGCGGGAGTCAATGAGCAGTTCTTC. Translating it yields CASSLTLAGVNEQFF.